This T cell receptor (beta chain) was obtained from a study of CD8 T cells in Susac syndrome. Study background: There were Susac syndrome patients who were therapy-naive at blood draw, others on corticosteroids, and others on intravenous immunoglobulin alone.

RNA was extracted with the RNeasy kit, and a quantity of roughly 0.45 to 1 ug was reverse transcribed using random hexamers. Coverage of TCR beta CDR3 amplification by immunoSEQ multiplex PCR extended to 54 Vbeta and 13 Jbeta. MiXCR, run by TCRdb on the immunoSEQ multiplex PCR reads, gives a single entry per CDR3 protein. Of some 190,000 distinct CDR3 sequences listed, about 94% are singletons. CDR3 length equals 16 residues. The V gene's germline CDR1 is MNHNY and CDR2 SVGAGI (reference sequence). V was cut by 0 bases and J by 6 bases, with 15 bases left in between. Concerning this clonotype itself: Its antigen is not known.

TEMRA cells were FACS-enriched, with CD8+ and CD4+ T cells isolated negatively. The study, taken as a whole, reports: As acknowledged by the study, its TCR sequencing and HLA analysis included a relatively small number of individuals.

This TCR was recovered from a human donor with Susac syndrome. Material: CD4+ T cells from PBMCs. The chain combines TRBV6-6 with TRBJ1-5; D perhaps matches TRBD1 (6 bases). The CDR3 is CASSYSGGAMVQPQHF. CDR3 coding DNA: TGTGCCAGCAGTTACTCCGGGGGGGCGATGGTTCAGCCCCAGCATTTT.